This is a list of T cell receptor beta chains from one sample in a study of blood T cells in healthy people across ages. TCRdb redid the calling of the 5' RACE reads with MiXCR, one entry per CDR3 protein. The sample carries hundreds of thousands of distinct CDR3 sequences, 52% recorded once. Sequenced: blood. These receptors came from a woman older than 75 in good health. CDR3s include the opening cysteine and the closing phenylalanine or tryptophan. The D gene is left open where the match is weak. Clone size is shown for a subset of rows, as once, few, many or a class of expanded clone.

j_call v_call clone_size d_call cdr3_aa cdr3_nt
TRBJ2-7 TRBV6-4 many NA CASSDGPASPYEQYF TGTGCCAGCAGTGATGGGCCGGCGTCCCCTTACGAGCAGTACTTC
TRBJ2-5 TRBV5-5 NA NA CASSSVGGDQYF TGTGCCAGCAGCTCCGTGGGGGGTGATCAGTACTTC
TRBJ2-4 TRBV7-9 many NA CASRSGRNIQYF TGTGCCAGCAGGTCAGGGAGAAACATTCAGTACTTC
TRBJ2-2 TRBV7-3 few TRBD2 CASSLGTKAGELFF TGTGCCAGCAGCTTAGGGACTAAGGCCGGGGAGCTGTTTTTT
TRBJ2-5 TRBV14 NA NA CASSQEWAEETQYF TGTGCCAGCAGCCAAGAGTGGGCAGAAGAGACCCAGTACTTC
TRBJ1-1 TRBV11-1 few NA CASGGQLNTEAFF TGTGCCAGCGGTGGACAGCTGAACACTGAAGCTTTCTTT
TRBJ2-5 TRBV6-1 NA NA CASSTTTPGAAFWETQYF TGTGCCAGCAGCACCACTACGCCGGGTGCGGCATTTTGGGAGACCCAGTACTTC
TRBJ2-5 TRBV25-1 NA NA CASSEGGSPLETQYF TGTGCCAGCAGTGAAGGGGGATCCCCTTTAGAGACCCAGTACTTC
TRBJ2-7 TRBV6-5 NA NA CASAQGNEQYF TGTGCCAGCGCACAGGGTAACGAGCAGTACTTC
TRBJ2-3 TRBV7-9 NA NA CASSLQPQGRADTRYF TGTGCCAGCAGCTTACAGCCGCAGGGGCGGGCAGATACGCGGTATTTT
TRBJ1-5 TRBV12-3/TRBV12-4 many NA CASSSSGINQPQHF TGTGCCAGCAGTTCTTCTGGAATCAATCAGCCCCAGCATTTT
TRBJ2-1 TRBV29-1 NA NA CSGWLATSYNEQFF TGCAGCGGGTGGCTAGCAACCTCCTACAATGAGCAGTTCTTC
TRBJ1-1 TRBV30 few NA CAWAQREVNTEAFF TGTGCCTGGGCGCAAAGAGAAGTGAACACTGAAGCTTTCTTT
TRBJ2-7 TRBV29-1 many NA CSALLDSYEQYF TGCAGCGCCCTCCTGGACAGCTACGAGCAGTACTTC
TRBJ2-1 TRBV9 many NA CASSPQYSYNEQFF TGTGCCAGCAGCCCGCAGTACTCCTACAATGAGCAGTTCTTC
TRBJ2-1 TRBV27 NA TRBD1 CASSWTGDSGEQFF TGTGCCAGCAGTTGGACAGGGGACAGTGGTGAGCAGTTCTTC
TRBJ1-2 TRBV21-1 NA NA CASSKGQVAGYTF TGTGCCAGCAGCAAAGGCCAGGTGGCTGGCTACACCTTC
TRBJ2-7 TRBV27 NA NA CASSLQSGYEQYF TGTGCCAGCAGTTTGCAGTCCGGCTACGAGCAGTACTTC
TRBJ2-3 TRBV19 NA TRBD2 CATGPAGSSGDTQYF TGTGCCACCGGACCAGCGGGGAGTTCGGGAGATACGCAGTATTTT
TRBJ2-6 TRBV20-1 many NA CSARDLKGSGANVLTF TGCAGTGCTAGAGATCTCAAGGGTTCTGGGGCCAACGTCCTGACTTTC
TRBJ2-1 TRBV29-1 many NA CSVDLPLDEQFF TGCAGCGTTGACCTTCCCTTAGATGAGCAGTTCTTC
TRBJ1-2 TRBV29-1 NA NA CSVRKPREDYGYTF TGCAGCGTTCGTAAACCCAGGGAAGACTATGGCTACACCTTC
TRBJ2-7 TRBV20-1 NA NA CSARKAGNYEQYF TGCAGTGCTAGAAAGGCGGGAAACTACGAGCAGTACTTC
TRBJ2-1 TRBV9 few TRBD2 CASSAGLARGLDNEQFF TGTGCCAGCAGCGCTGGACTAGCCCGGGGACTAGACAATGAGCAGTTCTTC
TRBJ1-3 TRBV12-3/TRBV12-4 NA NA CASSLGRGLNTIYF TGTGCCAGCAGCCTTGGGAGGGGGTTAAACACCATATATTTT
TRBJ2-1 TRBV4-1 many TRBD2 CASSQGDSGRTYEQFF TGCGCCAGCAGCCAAGGAGATAGCGGGAGGACGTATGAGCAGTTCTTC
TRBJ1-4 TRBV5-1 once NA CASSLAGADEKLFF TGCGCCAGCAGCTTGGCCGGGGCGGATGAAAAACTGTTTTTT
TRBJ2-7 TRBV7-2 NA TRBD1 CASSLVRVAGGYEQYF TGTGCCAGCAGCTTAGTTCGGGTCGCAGGGGGCTACGAGCAGTACTTC